A selection of T cell receptor beta chains follows, all from one sample in a study of blood T cell repertoires in COVID-19. Generated by immunoSEQ multiplex PCR, the TCRdb table keeps only in-frame clones and is missing some. The repertoire has 150,000 to 200,000 clones, 85% to 90% of them found once; the top ten carry 4% to 5%. Sequencing input: peripheral blood. The source is a human donor in a cohort sampled during active COVID-19. Each CDR3 is given with its conserved first and last residue. The D gene is left open where the match is weak. The size entry is marked missing in some rows and otherwise reads once, few, many or a size class.

>NA|TRBJ2-5|NA|TRBV6-2/TRBV6-3
CASSYSETQYF
TGTGCCAGCAGTTACAGCGAGACCCAGTACTTC
>once|TRBJ2-2|TRBD2|TRBV5-5
CASSLSGGANTGELFF
TGTGCCAGCAGCTTGTCCGGGGGGGCCAACACCGGGGAGCTGTTTTTT
>NA|TRBJ2-7|TRBD2|TRBV27
CASSGAGGPHEQYF
TGTGCCAGCAGTGGGGCGGGAGGGCCCCACGAGCAGTACTTC
>NA|TRBJ1-1|NA|TRBV21-1
CASGQWNTEAFF
TGTGCCAGCGGGCAGTGGAACACTGAAGCTTTCTTT
>NA|TRBJ2-1|NA|TRBV21-1
CASSKGVGEGADEQFF
NA
>NA|TRBJ2-5|TRBD1|TRBV5-1
CASSPDRASRETQYF
TGCGCCAGCAGCCCGGACAGGGCTTCGAGAGAGACCCAGTACTTC
>NA|TRBJ2-7|TRBD1|TRBV6-5
CASSRGDREHEQYF
TGTGCCAGCAGTCGAGGGGACAGGGAGCACGAGCAGTACTTC
>NA|TRBJ1-2|NA|TRBV30
CGSKRDLGYTF
TGTGGTTCGAAGAGAGATTTGGGCTACACCTTC
>NA|TRBJ2-1|NA|TRBV4-1
CASSQVTANEQFF
TGCGCCAGCAGCCAAGTGACAGCCAATGAGCAGTTCTTC
>once|TRBJ2-1|NA|TRBV5-6
CASSSTSRYEQFF
TGTGCCAGCAGCTCAACCTCTAGGTACGAGCAGTTCTTC
>NA|TRBJ2-7|TRBD1|TRBV6-5
CASSPQGAGEQYF
TGTGCCAGCAGTCCTCAGGGGGCCGGAGAGCAGTACTTC
>NA|TRBJ2-1|TRBD2|TRBV11-2
CASSLWPRGSGSQYNEQFF
TGTGCCAGCAGCTTATGGCCCCGAGGTAGCGGGAGCCAGTACAATGAGCAGTTCTTC
>few|TRBJ2-7|TRBD1|TRBV19
CASSIKQGRNYEQYF
TGTGCCAGTAGTATAAAACAGGGGCGCAACTACGAGCAGTACTTC
>NA|TRBJ1-2|NA|TRBV7-8
CASSPIPEGYGYTF
TGTGCCAGCAGCCCCATCCCAGAGGGCTATGGCTACACCTTC
>NA|TRBJ1-3|TRBD1|TRBV5-1
CASSDRASGNTIYF
TGCGCCTCCTCCGACAGGGCCTCTGGAAACACCATATATTTT
>NA|TRBJ2-7|TRBD2|TRBV29-1
CSVGAGAGDPNEQYF
TGCAGCGTGGGGGCGGGAGCGGGAGATCCCAACGAGCAGTACTTC
>NA|TRBJ2-7|NA|TRBV5-4
CASSLEVGGYEQYF
TGTGCCAGCAGCTTGGAGGTAGGGGGATACGAGCAGTACTTC
>NA|TRBJ2-2|TRBD1|TRBV7-2
CASSSYRTRQGPGELFF
TGTGCCAGCAGCTCTTACCGTACTCGACAGGGGCCCGGGGAGCTGTTTTTT
>NA|TRBJ2-5|NA|TRBV5-1
CASSFSQQETQYF
TGCGCCAGCAGCTTCTCCCAGCAAGAGACCCAGTACTTC
>NA|TRBJ2-1|NA|TRBV5-4
CASSLSSTATPNEQFF
TGTGCCAGCAGCTTGAGCAGTACAGCCACTCCGAATGAGCAGTTCTTC
>NA|TRBJ2-1|TRBD2|TRBV5-6
CASSLRTSGRQGEQFF
TGTGCCAGCAGCCTCCGGACTAGCGGGAGGCAGGGTGAGCAGTTCTTC
>once|TRBJ1-1|TRBD1|TRBV5-1
CASSPNQGALGNTEAFF
TGCGCCAGCAGCCCAAACCAGGGGGCTTTAGGCAACACTGAAGCTTTCTTT
>NA|TRBJ1-5|NA|TRBV11-3
CASSRGTEASNQPQHF
TGTGCCAGCAGCCGAGGGACTGAAGCAAGCAATCAGCCCCAGCATTTT
>NA|TRBJ1-2|TRBD1|TRBV5-4
CASSLAGTGYYGYTF
TGTGCCAGCAGCTTGGCCGGGACAGGGTACTATGGCTACACCTTC
>NA|TRBJ2-5|TRBD1|TRBV7-9
CASSLVGTGPETQYF
TGTGCCAGCAGCTTAGTAGGGACAGGCCCGGAGACCCAGTACTTC
>NA|TRBJ2-7|NA|TRBV2
CASRQGFNEQYF
TGTGCCAGCAGACAGGGTTTCAACGAGCAGTACTTC
>NA|TRBJ1-1|NA|TRBV30
CAWSTDGGRMNTEAFF
TGTGCCTGGAGTACCGACGGGGGGCGGATGAACACTGAAGCTTTCTTT
>NA|TRBJ2-6|NA|TRBV4-3
CASSPRSAGANVLTF
TGCGCCAGCAGCCCCCGGTCTGCTGGGGCCAACGTCCTGACTTTC
>NA|TRBJ2-5|NA|TRBV10-2
CASSLRGWETQYF
TGCGCCAGCAGTCTCAGGGGATGGGAGACCCAGTACTTC
>NA|TRBJ1-6|TRBD1|TRBV9
CASSVSGGTGGNSPLHF
TGTGCCAGCAGCGTTAGTGGAGGGACAGGGGGTAATTCACCCCTCCACTTT